The clone carrying this T cell receptor (beta chain) was recorded a few times. Its antigen is not known. Germline V gene sequence: CDR1 SGHRS, CDR2 YFSETQ. V was clipped by 5 bases and J by 0 bases, with 9 bases between them. The CDR3 runs 14 residues. The data originate from a study of T-cell memory formation after mild COVID-19. Study-wide context: There were largely donor-specific TCR clusters. General study results and limits: CD4/CD8 balance held among clones contracting day 15 to 85, and later expanders leaned CD4+.

TCRdb recomputed calls from the 5' RACE reads with MiXCR, one row per CDR3 protein. The table records about 240,000 distinct CDR3 sequences, 8.5% to 9.5% of them present only once. The specimen was PBMCs or a T cell subset sorted from them (not recorded which). This clonotype originated in a man in his late teens or twenties who had mild COVID-19 (a few samples of this study predate the infection). Cell type and time point are not known. The chain uses TRBV5-1 and TRBJ2-1; D is unclear. The DNA for the CDR3 is TGCGCCAGCAGTCGTCAAAGCTCCTACAATGAGCAGTTCTTC. As protein: CASSRQSSYNEQFF.